This is a list of T cell receptor beta chains from one sample in a study of T cells in Graves' hyperthyroidism and ophthalmopathy. In TCRdb, the multiplex PCR reads were re-called with MiXCR into one record per CDR3 protein. The sample includes about 210,000 distinct CDR3 sequences, 17% of them seen just once. Sequencing was carried out using blood. The receptor source for this set is a man in his fifties or sixties with Graves' hyperthyroidism. Both conserved end residues are part of each CDR3. D genes are given only for firm matches. A row's size may be missing; if present it is once, few, many or a size class.

V gene: TRBV9; D gene: .; clone size: few; J gene: TRBJ1-2; CDR3 protein: CASSVGTLSFYGYTF; CDR3 DNA: TGTGCCAGCAGCGTAGGGACCCTGAGCTTCTATGGCTACACCTTC
V gene: TRBV27; D gene: .; clone size: many; J gene: TRBJ1-4; CDR3 protein: CASSLKGSGEKLFF; CDR3 DNA: TGTGCCAGCAGTTTAAAGGGGAGCGGTGAAAAACTGTTTTTT
V gene: TRBV12-3/TRBV12-4; D gene: TRBD1; clone size: many; J gene: TRBJ1-5; CDR3 protein: CASSLRRQGQPQHF; CDR3 DNA: TGTGCCAGCAGTCTCCGGAGACAGGGACAGCCCCAGCATTTT
V gene: TRBV30; D gene: .; clone size: .; J gene: TRBJ1-5; CDR3 protein: CAWSQNRGGLSDQPQHF; CDR3 DNA: TGTGCCTGGAGTCAAAACCGGGGAGGGTTGAGTGATCAGCCCCAGCATTTT
V gene: TRBV20-1; D gene: .; clone size: .; J gene: TRBJ1-1; CDR3 protein: CSANTRNTEAFF; CDR3 DNA: TGCAGTGCTAACACAAGGAACACTGAAGCTTTCTTT
V gene: TRBV6-1; D gene: .; clone size: .; J gene: TRBJ2-1; CDR3 protein: CASSVNVNRNEQFF; CDR3 DNA: TGTGCCAGCAGTGTCAATGTGAATAGGAATGAGCAGTTCTTC
V gene: TRBV11-3; D gene: TRBD2; clone size: many; J gene: TRBJ2-2; CDR3 protein: CASSLGSGRTTGELFF; CDR3 DNA: TGTGCCAGCAGCCTCGGTAGCGGGAGGACAACCGGGGAGCTGTTTTTT
V gene: TRBV11-3; D gene: .; clone size: many; J gene: TRBJ2-7; CDR3 protein: CASSVQPYEQYF; CDR3 DNA: TGTGCCAGCAGCGTACAACCCTACGAGCAGTACTTC
V gene: TRBV10-3; D gene: TRBD1; clone size: many; J gene: TRBJ1-1; CDR3 protein: CAIRGQFEAFF; CDR3 DNA: TGTGCCATCAGGGGACAGTTTGAAGCTTTCTTT
V gene: TRBV12-3/TRBV12-4; D gene: .; clone size: few; J gene: TRBJ2-5; CDR3 protein: CASSGENQETQYF; CDR3 DNA: TGTGCCAGCAGTGGAGAAAACCAAGAGACCCAGTACTTC
V gene: TRBV30; D gene: .; clone size: .; J gene: TRBJ2-3; CDR3 protein: CAWTYSTDTQYF; CDR3 DNA: TGTGCCTGGACTTACAGCACAGATACGCAGTATTTT
V gene: TRBV20-1; D gene: TRBD2; clone size: many; J gene: TRBJ2-1; CDR3 protein: CSAPTSGAAPEQFF; CDR3 DNA: TGCAGTGCTCCGACTAGCGGTGCCGCGCCAGAGCAGTTCTTC
V gene: TRBV5-1; D gene: .; clone size: many; J gene: TRBJ1-5; CDR3 protein: CASSLGNTEPQHF; CDR3 DNA: TGCGCCAGCAGCTTGGGCAACACGGAGCCCCAGCATTTT
V gene: TRBV28; D gene: .; clone size: .; J gene: TRBJ1-2; CDR3 protein: CASTTLTAFPSYGYTF; CDR3 DNA: TGTGCCAGCACCACCCTGACAGCTTTTCCGAGCTATGGCTACACCTTC
V gene: TRBV20-1; D gene: TRBD2; clone size: .; J gene: TRBJ2-2; CDR3 protein: CSARDPKREDPGELFF; CDR3 DNA: TGCAGTGCTAGAGATCCTAAGCGGGAGGACCCCGGGGAGCTGTTTTTT
V gene: TRBV5-6; D gene: TRBD1; clone size: .; J gene: TRBJ1-2; CDR3 protein: CASSSKQGGYYGYTF; CDR3 DNA: TGTGCCAGCAGCTCGAAACAGGGGGGATACTATGGCTACACCTTC
V gene: TRBV28; D gene: .; clone size: many; J gene: TRBJ2-3; CDR3 protein: CASTWLSGGTDTQYF; CDR3 DNA: TGTGCCAGCACCTGGCTGAGTGGCGGCACAGATACGCAGTATTTT
V gene: TRBV3-1; D gene: TRBD1; clone size: .; J gene: TRBJ2-6; CDR3 protein: CASSQEGTASGANVLTF; CDR3 DNA: TGTGCCAGCAGCCAAGAGGGGACAGCCTCTGGGGCCAACGTCCTGACTTTC
V gene: TRBV12-5; D gene: .; clone size: .; J gene: TRBJ2-3; CDR3 protein: CASLASGEDTQYF; CDR3 DNA: TGTGCTAGTTTGGCTTCCGGGGAGGATACGCAGTATTTT
V gene: TRBV28; D gene: .; clone size: many; J gene: TRBJ2-3; CDR3 protein: CASSLQALADTQYF; CDR3 DNA: TGTGCCAGCAGTTTACAAGCATTAGCGGATACGCAGTATTTT
V gene: TRBV5-6; D gene: .; clone size: .; J gene: TRBJ1-2; CDR3 protein: CASSLLGRSGYTF; CDR3 DNA: TGTGCCAGCAGCTTGCTGGGGAGGAGTGGCTACACCTTC
V gene: TRBV5-1; D gene: .; clone size: few; J gene: TRBJ1-2; CDR3 protein: CASSLPDSGGLYGYTF; CDR3 DNA: TGCGCCAGCAGCTTGCCGGACAGTGGCGGCCTCTATGGCTACACCTTC
V gene: TRBV18; D gene: .; clone size: few; J gene: TRBJ2-7; CDR3 protein: CASSPLAGVEQYF; CDR3 DNA: TGTGCCAGCTCACCCCTCGCAGGGGTCGAGCAGTACTTC
V gene: TRBV2; D gene: TRBD1; clone size: many; J gene: TRBJ1-4; CDR3 protein: CASSEPQGQGYEKLFF; CDR3 DNA: TGTGCCAGCAGTGAGCCGCAAGGACAGGGATATGAAAAACTGTTTTTT
V gene: TRBV30; D gene: .; clone size: many; J gene: TRBJ1-3; CDR3 protein: CAGRTSGNTIYF; CDR3 DNA: TGTGCCGGACGCACCTCTGGAAACACCATATATTTT
V gene: TRBV2; D gene: .; clone size: .; J gene: TRBJ2-1; CDR3 protein: CASSLRGAGEGEQFF; CDR3 DNA: TGTGCCAGCAGTCTTCGGGGGGCGGGAGAGGGTGAGCAGTTCTTC
V gene: TRBV20-1; D gene: .; clone size: .; J gene: TRBJ2-1; CDR3 protein: CSASLNRVWNEQFF; CDR3 DNA: TGCAGTGCTAGCCTTAACAGGGTATGGAATGAGCAGTTCTTC
V gene: TRBV12-3/TRBV12-4; D gene: .; clone size: many; J gene: TRBJ2-2; CDR3 protein: CASSFRTANTGELFF; CDR3 DNA: TGTGCCAGCAGTTTCAGGACAGCGAACACCGGGGAGCTGTTTTTT
V gene: TRBV12-3/TRBV12-4; D gene: TRBD2; clone size: .; J gene: TRBJ2-2; CDR3 protein: CASPWTSGNTNTGELFF; CDR3 DNA: TGTGCCAGCCCCTGGACTAGCGGGAATACGAACACCGGGGAGCTGTTTTTT
V gene: TRBV27; D gene: .; clone size: many; J gene: TRBJ1-5; CDR3 protein: CASSLVWGSNQPQHF; CDR3 DNA: TGTGCCAGCAGTTTAGTATGGGGGAGCAATCAGCCCCAGCATTTT
V gene: TRBV19; D gene: .; clone size: .; J gene: TRBJ1-2; CDR3 protein: CASRNRAKTYGYTF; CDR3 DNA: TGTGCCAGTAGAAACAGGGCTAAAACCTATGGCTACACCTTC
V gene: TRBV19; D gene: TRBD2; clone size: .; J gene: TRBJ2-3; CDR3 protein: CASSEAGGITDTQYF; CDR3 DNA: TGTGCCAGTAGTGAAGCGGGAGGGATCACAGATACGCAGTATTTT
V gene: TRBV29-1; D gene: TRBD1; clone size: .; J gene: TRBJ2-7; CDR3 protein: CSAGQVLYEQYF; CDR3 DNA: TGCAGCGCGGGACAGGTACTCTACGAGCAGTACTTC
V gene: TRBV9; D gene: TRBD1; clone size: few; J gene: TRBJ1-3; CDR3 protein: CASRTGPSGNTIYF; CDR3 DNA: TGTGCCAGCAGGACAGGGCCCTCTGGAAACACCATATATTTT
V gene: TRBV11-2; D gene: TRBD2; clone size: many; J gene: TRBJ2-5; CDR3 protein: CASSPLAGVQETQYF; CDR3 DNA: TGTGCCAGCAGCCCCCTAGCGGGAGTCCAAGAGACCCAGTACTTC